This T cell receptor (beta chain) stems from a study of spatial heterogeneity in lung cancer. Across the study: PBMC collected at follow-up were sequenced when available, a median of roughly 24 months after resection.

TCRdb ran MiXCR on the 5' RACE reads and lists one entry per CDR3 protein. The sample lists nearly 95,000 distinct CDR3 sequences; approximately 19% were seen once. This clonotype appeared many times. Sample time point: blood at routine non-recurrence follow-up after resection. Sequencing of whole RNA from tumor, nontumor lung or frozen PBMC involved no sorting. Germline V gene sequence: CDR1 SGHRS, CDR2 YFSETQ. The CDR3 is 14 residues long. V was pared by 0 bases and J by 8 bases, with 11 bases between. This material consisted of PBMCs, taken at follow-up. V usage is TRBV5-1 and J usage is TRBJ1-4; D is possibly TRBD1 (5 bases). This clonotype was obtained from a male donor with early-stage non-small cell lung cancer. The CDR3 protein is CASSLERGREKLFF. CDR3 coding DNA: TGCGCCAGCAGCTTGGAGAGGGGCCGAGAAAAACTGTTTTTT.